The subject of this entry is one T cell receptor (beta chain). CDR3 length: 16 amino acids. Germline V gene sequence: CDR1 SGHRS, CDR2 YFSETQ. V shed 5 bases and J shed 4 bases, with 21 bases lying between them. The sample originates from a study of OX40 agonist ivuxolimab in advanced cancers. Overall study: Earlier anti-PD-1, anti-PD-L1 or anti-CTLA-4 therapy was permitted; 30% to 45% had received some.

Data came from immunoSEQ multiplex PCR; TCRdb stores just in-frame clones and leaves some out. The table includes approximately 49,000 clones, 83% detected once. The source was CD4+ or CD8+ T cells sorted from blood, collected in a trial of the OX40 agonist ivuxolimab. The V and J genes are TRBV5-1 and TRBJ1-2; D ambiguous. The sequence was obtained from an adult with an advanced solid tumor such as melanoma, head and neck, liver or kidney cancer. In nucleotides, the CDR3 is TGCGCCAGCAGTTTTAGCCCAACCGGGAGCTTCTATGGCTACACCTTC. Protein product: CASSFSPTGSFYGYTF.